This TCR beta chain comes out of a study of shared clonotypes between healthy human individuals. Study-level points and caveats: Estimated richness values were generally larger in naive subsets than in memory subsets.

To note about this clone: The antigen is unknown.

Sequenced by immunoSEQ multiplex PCR; TCRdb stores in-frame clones only, minus some. The data contain approximately 2.5 million clones, just over 90% of them seen just once; the ten biggest clones take up around 0.14%. Sequenced input: naive CD4+ T cells sorted from blood. Subset indicated: CD45RA+ positively selected. The clonotype originates from a man aged 18 to 29 in good health.

In nucleotides, the CDR3 is TGCAGCGTTGTTCTAGACAGGGGCTACGAGCAGTACTTC. Residues: CSVVLDRGYEQYF. This chain connects TRBV29-1 to TRBJ2-7, with 8 bases lining up with TRBD1. Germline V gives CDR1 SQVTM, CDR2 ANQGSEA. Unmatched junction bases numbered 5, after V lost 4 bases and J lost 3 bases. The CDR3 contains 13 residues.